The next 8 T cell receptor beta chains were all read from a single sample in a study of blood T cell repertoires in COVID-19. Using immunoSEQ multiplex PCR, the repertoire was profiled, and TCRdb retains in-frame clones only, with some absent. This sample has 200,000 to 250,000 clones, with roughly 88% found just once. Source material: peripheral blood. These TCRs come from an older man with acute or convalescent COVID-19.

CDR3 in amino acids: CASSFFPDGYTF. For the CDR3, the DNA is TGTGCCAGCAGTTTTTTCCCGGATGGCTACACCTTC. V usage is TRBV12-3 or TRBV12-4 and J usage is TRBJ1-2; D is unresolved. The CDR3 is 12 residues long. V dropped 3 bases and J dropped 6 bases, with 8 bases sitting between them.

The chain has TRBV20-1 and TRBJ2-5; perhaps TRBD1 as D (5 bases). Germline V gene data show CDR1 as DFQATT and CDR2 as SNEGSKA (reference sequence). This CDR3 region has 13 residues. V was cut by 3 bases and J by 5 bases, with 13 bases left in between. The CDR3 coding sequence is TGCAGTGCTAGTAGCAGGGTGAGGGAGACCCAGTACTTC. It codes for CSASSRVRETQYF.

This CDR3 reads CASSQLDRMETQYF. DNA of the CDR3: TGTGCCAGCAGCCAATTGGACAGGATGGAGACCCAGTACTTC. This sequence joins TRBV3-1 (or the pseudogene TRBV3-2) and TRBJ2-5, with 7 bases aligning to TRBD1. Germline loops: CDR1 LGHDT, CDR2 YNNKEL (reference sequence). This CDR3 is 14 amino acids long. V gave up 2 bases and J gave up 5 bases; unmatched junction bases: 5.

The chain combines TRBV19 with TRBJ2-3, with D perhaps TRBD1 (5 bases). Germline values: CDR1 LNHDA, CDR2 SQIVND (reference sequence). The V and J ends lost 5 bases and 6 bases respectively, with 12 bases between them. The CDR3 is made up of 13 amino acids. CDR3 sequence reads: CASSPNWGDTQYF. DNA for the CDR3: TGTGCCAGTAGTCCGAACTGGGGCGATACGCAGTATTTT.

The chain carries TRBV11-1 and TRBJ2-2; TRBD2 might be the D (5 bases). The germline gives CDR1 SGHAT, CDR2 FQDESV (reference sequence). The V end lost 2 bases, the J end lost 5 bases, and 6 bases lay between the germline ends. CDR3 length: 13 residues. CDR3 nucleotides: TGTGCCAGCAGCTTAAGCGGTACCGGGGAGCTGTTTTTT. It specifies CASSLSGTGELFF.

J is TRBJ2-6 and V is TRBV28; 7 bases map to TRBD1. The CDR3 has 15 amino acids. Unmatched junction bases numbered 4, after V lost 6 bases and J lost 2 bases. Per germline, CDR1 MDHEN and CDR2 SYDVKM. The CDR3 nucleotides are TGTGCCAGCAGCCCAACAGGGGCTGGGGCCAACGTCCTGACTTTC. Its translation: CASSPTGAGANVLTF.

V is TRBV6-2 or TRBV6-3 and J is TRBJ2-3, with 14 bases matching TRBD2. V gave up 1 base and J gave up 11 bases; unmatched junction bases: 8. The CDR3 loop spans 16 amino acids. The germline V gene encodes CDR1 MNHEY and CDR2 SVGEGT. Written as DNA, the CDR3 is TGTGCCAGCAGTTACTACAGAGGGACTAGCGGGAGTCAGCAGTATTTT. This translates into CASSYYRGTSGSQQYF.

This clone was seen only once. The rearrangement links TRBV28 to TRBJ1-1; TRBD1 is a possible D gene (6 bases). From germline, CDR1 is MDHEN and CDR2 SYDVKM. The CDR3 is made up of 14 amino acids. Trimming took 5 bases from V and 1 from J, leaving 11 bases between them. CDR3 protein: CASSPWTENTEAFF. The CDR3 coding sequence is TGTGCCAGCAGTCCTTGGACAGAGAACACTGAAGCTTTCTTT.